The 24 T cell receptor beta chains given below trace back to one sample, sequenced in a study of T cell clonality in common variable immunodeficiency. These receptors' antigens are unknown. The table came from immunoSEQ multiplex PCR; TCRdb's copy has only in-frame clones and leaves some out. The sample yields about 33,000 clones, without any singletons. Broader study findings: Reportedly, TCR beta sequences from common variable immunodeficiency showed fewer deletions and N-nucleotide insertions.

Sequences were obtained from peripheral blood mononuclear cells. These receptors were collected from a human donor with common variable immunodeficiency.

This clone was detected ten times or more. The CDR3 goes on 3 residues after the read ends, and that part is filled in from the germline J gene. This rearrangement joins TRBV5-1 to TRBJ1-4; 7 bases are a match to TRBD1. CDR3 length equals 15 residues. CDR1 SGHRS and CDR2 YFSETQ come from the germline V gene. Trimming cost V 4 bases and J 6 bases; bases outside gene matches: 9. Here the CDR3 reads CASSQGQMYDEKLFF. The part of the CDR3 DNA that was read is TGCGCCAGCAGCCAGGGACAGATGTATGATGAAAAA.

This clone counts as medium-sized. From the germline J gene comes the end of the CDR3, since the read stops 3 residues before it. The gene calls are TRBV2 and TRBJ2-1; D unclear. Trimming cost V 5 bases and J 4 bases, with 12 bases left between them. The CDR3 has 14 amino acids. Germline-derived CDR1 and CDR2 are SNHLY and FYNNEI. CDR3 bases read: TGTGCCAGCAGTTCCGGGTCCTCTTACAATGAG. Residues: CASSSGSSYNE. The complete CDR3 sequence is CASSSGSSYNEQFF.

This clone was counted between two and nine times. The CDR3 is CASSLGLRGPRGDGYTF. The CDR3 bases that were read are TGTGCCAGCAGCTTAGGCCTTCGGGGGCCGCGGGGGGATGGC. The rearrangement joins TRBV7-8 to TRBJ1-2; weak D call: TRBD1 (6 bases). The read gets to within 3 residues of the CDR3 end, and the germline J gene fills in the rest. The CDR3 spans 17 residues. Germline lookup yields CDR1 SGHVS and CDR2 FQNEAQ. Trimming stripped 1 base from V and 6 bases from J, with 21 bases between. Full variable domain (rest looked up from reference TRBV7-8 and TRBJ1-2): GAGVSQSPRYKVAKRGQDVALRCDPISGHVSLFWYQQALGQGPEFLTYFQNEAQLDKSGLPSDRFFAERPEGSVSTLKIQRTQQEDSAVYLCASSLGLRGPRGDGYTFGSGTRLTVV.

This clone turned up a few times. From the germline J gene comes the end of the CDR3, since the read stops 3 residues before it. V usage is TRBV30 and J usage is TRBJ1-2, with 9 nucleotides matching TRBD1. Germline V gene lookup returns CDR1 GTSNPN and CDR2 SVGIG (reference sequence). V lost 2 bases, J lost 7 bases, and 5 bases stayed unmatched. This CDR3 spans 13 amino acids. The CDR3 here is CAWSSTGGSGYTF. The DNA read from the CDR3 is TGTGCCTGGAGTTCAACAGGGGGCTCTGGC. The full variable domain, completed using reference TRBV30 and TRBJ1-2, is SQTIHQWPATLVQPVGSPLSLECTVEGTSNPNLYWYRQAAGRGLQLLFYSVGIGQISSEVPQNLSASRPQDRQFILSSKKLLLSDSGFYLCAWSSTGGSGYTFGSGTRLTVV.

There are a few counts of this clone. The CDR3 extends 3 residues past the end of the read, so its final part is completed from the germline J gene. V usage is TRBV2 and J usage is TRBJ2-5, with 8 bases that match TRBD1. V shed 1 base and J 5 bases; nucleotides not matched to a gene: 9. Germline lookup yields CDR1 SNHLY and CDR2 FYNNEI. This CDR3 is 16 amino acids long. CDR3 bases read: TGTGCCAGCAGTGAAGAAAGGCCAGGGGGCGGGGAGACC. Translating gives CASSEERPGGGET. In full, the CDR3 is CASSEERPGGGETQYF.

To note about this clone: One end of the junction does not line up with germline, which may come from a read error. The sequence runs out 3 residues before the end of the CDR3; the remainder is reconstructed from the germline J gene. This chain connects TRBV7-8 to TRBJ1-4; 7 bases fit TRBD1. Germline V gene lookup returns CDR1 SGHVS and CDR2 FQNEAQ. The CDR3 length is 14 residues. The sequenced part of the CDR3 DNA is TGTGCCAGCAGTTTAGGGGGCGCGAGCGAAAAA. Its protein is CASSLGGASEK. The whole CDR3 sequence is CASSLGGASEKLFF.

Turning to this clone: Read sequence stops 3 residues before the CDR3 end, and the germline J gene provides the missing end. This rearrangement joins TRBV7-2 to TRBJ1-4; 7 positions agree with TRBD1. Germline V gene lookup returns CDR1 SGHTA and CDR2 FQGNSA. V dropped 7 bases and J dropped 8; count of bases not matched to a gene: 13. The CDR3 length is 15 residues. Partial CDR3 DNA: TGTGCCAGCACACTTTCAACAGGGGCGGGAGAAAAA. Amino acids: CASTLSTGAGEK. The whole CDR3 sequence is CASTLSTGAGEKLFF.

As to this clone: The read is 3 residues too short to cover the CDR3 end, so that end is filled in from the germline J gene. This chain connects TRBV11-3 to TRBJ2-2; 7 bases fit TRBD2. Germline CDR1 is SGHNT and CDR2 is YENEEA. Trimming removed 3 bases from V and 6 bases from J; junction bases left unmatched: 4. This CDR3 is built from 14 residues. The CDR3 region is CASSLGGEAGELFF. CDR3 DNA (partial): TGTGCCAGCAGCTTGGGAGGGGAGGCCGGGGAG.

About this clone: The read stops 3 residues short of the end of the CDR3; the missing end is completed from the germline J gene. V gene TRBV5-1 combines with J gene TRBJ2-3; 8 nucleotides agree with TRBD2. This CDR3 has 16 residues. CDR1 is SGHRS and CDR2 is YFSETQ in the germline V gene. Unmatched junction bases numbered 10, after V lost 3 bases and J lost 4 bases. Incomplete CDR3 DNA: TGCGCCAGCAGCTCCCCGACCCCTAGCGGGCCAGATACG. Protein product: CASSSPTPSGPDT. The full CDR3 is CASSSPTPSGPDTQYF.

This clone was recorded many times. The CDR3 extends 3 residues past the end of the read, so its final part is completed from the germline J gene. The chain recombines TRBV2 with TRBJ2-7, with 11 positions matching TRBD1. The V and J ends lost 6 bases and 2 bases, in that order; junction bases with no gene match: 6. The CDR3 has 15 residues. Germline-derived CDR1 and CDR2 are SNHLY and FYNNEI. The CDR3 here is CASSTWDRGTYEQYF. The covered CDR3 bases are TGTGCCAGCAGCACGTGGGACAGGGGGACCTACGAG.

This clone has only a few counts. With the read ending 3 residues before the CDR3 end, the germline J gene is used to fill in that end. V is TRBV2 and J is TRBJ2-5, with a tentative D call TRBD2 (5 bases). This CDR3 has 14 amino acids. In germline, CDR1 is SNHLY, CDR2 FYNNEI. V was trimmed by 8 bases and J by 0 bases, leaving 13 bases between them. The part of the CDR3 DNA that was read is TGTGCCAGCCGATCCTCTAGCTACCAAGAGACC. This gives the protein CASRSSSYQET. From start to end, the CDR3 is CASRSSSYQETQYF.

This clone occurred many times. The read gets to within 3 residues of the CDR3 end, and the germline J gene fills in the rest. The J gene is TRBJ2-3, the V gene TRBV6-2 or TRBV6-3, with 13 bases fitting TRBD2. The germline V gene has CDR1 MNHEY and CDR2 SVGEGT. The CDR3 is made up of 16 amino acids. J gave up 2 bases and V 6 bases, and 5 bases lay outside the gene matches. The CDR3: CASRVTSGGFTDTQYF. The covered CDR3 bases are TGTGCCAGCAGGGTGACTAGCGGGGGGTTCACAGATACG.

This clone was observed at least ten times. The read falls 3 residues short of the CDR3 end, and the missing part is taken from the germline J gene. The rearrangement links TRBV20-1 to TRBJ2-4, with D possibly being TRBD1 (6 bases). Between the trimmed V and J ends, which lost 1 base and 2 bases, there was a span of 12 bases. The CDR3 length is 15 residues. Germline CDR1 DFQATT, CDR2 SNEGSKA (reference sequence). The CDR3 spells CSARATGFPKNIQYF. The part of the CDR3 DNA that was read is TGCAGTGCTAGAGCAACAGGGTTCCCCAAAAACATT.

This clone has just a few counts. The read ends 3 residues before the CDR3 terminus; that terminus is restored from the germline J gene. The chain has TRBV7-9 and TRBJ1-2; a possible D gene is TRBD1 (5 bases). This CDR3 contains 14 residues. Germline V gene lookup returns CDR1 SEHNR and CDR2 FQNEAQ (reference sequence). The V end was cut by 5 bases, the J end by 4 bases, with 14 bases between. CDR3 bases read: TGTGCCAGCAGCACTACAGGAGGATTCTATGGC. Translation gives CASSTTGGFYG. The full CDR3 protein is CASSTTGGFYGYTF.

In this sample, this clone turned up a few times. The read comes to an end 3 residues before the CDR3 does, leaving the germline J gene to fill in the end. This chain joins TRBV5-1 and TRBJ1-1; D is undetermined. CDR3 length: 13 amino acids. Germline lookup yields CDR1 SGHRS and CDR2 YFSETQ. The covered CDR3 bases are TGCGCCAGCAGCTTGGAGTTGGCCGCTAGA. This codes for CASSLELAAR. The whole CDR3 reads CASSLELAARAFF.

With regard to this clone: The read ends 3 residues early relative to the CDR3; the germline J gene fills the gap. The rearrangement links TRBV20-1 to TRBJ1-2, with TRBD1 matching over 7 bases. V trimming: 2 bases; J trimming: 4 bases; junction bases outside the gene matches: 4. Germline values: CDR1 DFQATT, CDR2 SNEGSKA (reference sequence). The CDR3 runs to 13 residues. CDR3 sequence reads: CSARTGETYGYTF. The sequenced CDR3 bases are TGCAGTGCTAGAACAGGGGAGACCTATGGC.

CDR3 sequence reads: CASSPGQTDNYGYTF. The DNA read from the CDR3 is TGTGCCAGCTCACCCGGACAGACGGATAACTATGGC. The V gene is TRBV18, the J gene TRBJ1-2; TRBD1 might be the D (6 bases). Coverage ceases 3 residues before the CDR3 finishes, and the germline J gene fills in the end. Trimming removed 3 bases at V and 1 base at J, with 12 bases between. The CDR3 has 15 residues. Germline values: CDR1 KGHSH, CDR2 LQKENI.

The sequenced part of the CDR3 DNA is TGTGCCAGCAGTGAAGCCGGCGGGGGC. Its translation: CASSEAGGG. The CDR3 as a whole reads CASSEAGGGYTF. The chain carries TRBV6-1 and TRBJ1-2; D gene unclear. Coverage ceases 3 residues before the CDR3 finishes, and the germline J gene fills in the end. CDR3 length: 12 residues. Germline assignment: CDR1 MNHNS and CDR2 SASEGT.

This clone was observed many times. Partial CDR3 DNA: TGTGCCAGTAGTTATACAGGGGTAAATGGC. It codes for CASSYTGVNG. The full-length CDR3 reads as CASSYTGVNGYTF. This sequence joins TRBV19 and TRBJ1-2; 7 bases line up with TRBD1. The read halts 3 residues ahead of the CDR3 end, with the missing end drawn from the germline J gene. With 5 bases clipped from V and 6 bases from J, the junction kept 6 bases outside the gene matches. Germline V gene lookup returns CDR1 LNHDA and CDR2 SQIVND (reference sequence). The CDR3 loop spans 13 amino acids.

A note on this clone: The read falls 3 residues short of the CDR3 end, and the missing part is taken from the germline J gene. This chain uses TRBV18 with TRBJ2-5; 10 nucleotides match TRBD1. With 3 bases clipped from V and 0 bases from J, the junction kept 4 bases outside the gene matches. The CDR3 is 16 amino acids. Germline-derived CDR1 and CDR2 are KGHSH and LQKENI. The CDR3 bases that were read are TGTGCCAGCTCACCGACAGGGGGCGCAAACCAAGAGACC. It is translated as CASSPTGGANQET. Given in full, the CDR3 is CASSPTGGANQETQYF.

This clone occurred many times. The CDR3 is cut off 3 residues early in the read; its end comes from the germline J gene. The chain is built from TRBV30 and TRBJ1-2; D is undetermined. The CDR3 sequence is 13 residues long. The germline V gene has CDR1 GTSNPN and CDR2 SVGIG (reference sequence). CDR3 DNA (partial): TGTGCCTGGAGTTTTCGCGAGGCGGGCGGC. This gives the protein CAWSFREAGG. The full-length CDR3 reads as CAWSFREAGGYTF. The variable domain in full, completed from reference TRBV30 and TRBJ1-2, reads SQTIHQWPATLVQPVGSPLSLECTVEGTSNPNLYWYRQAAGRGLQLLFYSVGIGQISSEVPQNLSASRPQDRQFILSSKKLLLSDSGFYLCAWSFREAGGYTFGSGTRLTVV.

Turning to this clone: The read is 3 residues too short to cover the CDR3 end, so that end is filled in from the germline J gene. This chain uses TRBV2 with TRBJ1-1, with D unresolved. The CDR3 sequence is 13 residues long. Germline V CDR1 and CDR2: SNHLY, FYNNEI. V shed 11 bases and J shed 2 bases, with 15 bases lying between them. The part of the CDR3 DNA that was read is TGTGCCTCCCAAACGTTACTCAACACTGAA. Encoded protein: CASQTLLNTE. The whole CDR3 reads CASQTLLNTEAFF. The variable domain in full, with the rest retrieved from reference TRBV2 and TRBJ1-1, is EPEVTQTPSHQVTQMGQEVILRCVPISNHLYFYWYRQILGQKVEFLVSFYNNEISEKSEIFDDQFSVERPDGSNFTLKIRSTKLEDSAMYFCASQTLLNTEAFFGQGTRLTVV.

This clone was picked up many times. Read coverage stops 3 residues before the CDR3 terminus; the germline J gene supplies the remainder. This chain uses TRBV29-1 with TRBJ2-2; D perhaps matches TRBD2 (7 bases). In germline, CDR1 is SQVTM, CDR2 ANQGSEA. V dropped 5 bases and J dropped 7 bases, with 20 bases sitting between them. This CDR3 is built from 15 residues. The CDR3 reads CSVPGEGGRGGELFF. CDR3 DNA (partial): TGCAGCGTTCCCGGGGAGGGGGGGCGCGGCGGGGAG.

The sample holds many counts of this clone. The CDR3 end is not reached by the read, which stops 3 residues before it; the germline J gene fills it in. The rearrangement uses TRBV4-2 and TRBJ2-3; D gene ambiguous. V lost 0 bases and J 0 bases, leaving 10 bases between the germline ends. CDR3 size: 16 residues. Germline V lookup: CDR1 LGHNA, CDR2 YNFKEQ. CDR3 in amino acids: CASSQEVGWSTDTQYF. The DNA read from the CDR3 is TGTGCCAGCAGCCAAGAGGTTGGCTGGAGCACAGATACG.